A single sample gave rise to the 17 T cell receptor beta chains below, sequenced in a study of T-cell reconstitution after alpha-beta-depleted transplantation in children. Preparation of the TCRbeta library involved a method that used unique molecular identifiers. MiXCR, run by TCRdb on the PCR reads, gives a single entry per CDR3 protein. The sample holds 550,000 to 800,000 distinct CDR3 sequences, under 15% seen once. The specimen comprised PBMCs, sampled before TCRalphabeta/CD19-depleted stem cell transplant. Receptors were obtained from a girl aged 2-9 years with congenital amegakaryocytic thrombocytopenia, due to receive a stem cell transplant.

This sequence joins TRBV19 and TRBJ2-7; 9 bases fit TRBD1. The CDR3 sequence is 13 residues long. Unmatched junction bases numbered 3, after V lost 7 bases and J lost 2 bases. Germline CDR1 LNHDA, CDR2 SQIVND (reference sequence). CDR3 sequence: CASMDRGAYEQYF. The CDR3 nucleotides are TGTGCCAGTATGGACAGGGGCGCCTACGAGCAGTACTTC.

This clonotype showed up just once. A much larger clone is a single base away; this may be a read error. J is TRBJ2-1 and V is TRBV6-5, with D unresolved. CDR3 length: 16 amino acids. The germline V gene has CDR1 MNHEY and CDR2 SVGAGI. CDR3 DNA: TGTGCCAGCAGCTTAACGTGGGCGCCCTCCTCCAATGAGCAGTTCTTC. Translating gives CASSLTWAPSSNEQFF.

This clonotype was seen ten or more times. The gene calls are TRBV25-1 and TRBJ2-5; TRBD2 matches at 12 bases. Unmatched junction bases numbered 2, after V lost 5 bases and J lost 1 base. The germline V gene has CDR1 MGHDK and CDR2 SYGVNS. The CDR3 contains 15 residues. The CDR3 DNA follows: TGTGCCAGCAGTTCTAGCGGGGGGGTCCAAGAGACCCAGTACTTC. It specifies CASSSSGGVQETQYF.

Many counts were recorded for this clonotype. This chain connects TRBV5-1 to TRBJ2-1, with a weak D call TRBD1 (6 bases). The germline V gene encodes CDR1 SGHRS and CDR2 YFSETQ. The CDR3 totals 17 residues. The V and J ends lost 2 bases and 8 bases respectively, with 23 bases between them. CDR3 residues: CASSFGVGTGQGDEQFF. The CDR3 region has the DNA TGCGCCAGCAGCTTCGGGGTCGGGACGGGACAAGGCGATGAGCAGTTCTTC. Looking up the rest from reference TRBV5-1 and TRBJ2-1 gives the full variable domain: KAGVTQTPRYLIKTRGQQVTLSCSPISGHRSVSWYQQTPGQGLQFLFEYFSETQRNKGNFPGRFSGRQFSNSRSEMNVSTLELGDSALYLCASSFGVGTGQGDEQFFGPGTRLTVL.

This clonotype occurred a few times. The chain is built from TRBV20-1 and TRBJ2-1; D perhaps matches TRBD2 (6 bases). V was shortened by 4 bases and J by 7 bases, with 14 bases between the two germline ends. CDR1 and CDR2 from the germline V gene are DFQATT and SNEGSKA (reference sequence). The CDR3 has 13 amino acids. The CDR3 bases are TGCAGTGCTACTGGGGGGAATGTAAATGAGCAGTTCTTC. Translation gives CSATGGNVNEQFF.

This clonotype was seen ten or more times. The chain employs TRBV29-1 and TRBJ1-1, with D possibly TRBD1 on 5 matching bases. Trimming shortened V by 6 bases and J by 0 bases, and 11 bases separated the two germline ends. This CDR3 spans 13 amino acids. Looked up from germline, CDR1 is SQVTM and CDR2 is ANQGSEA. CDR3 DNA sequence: TGCAGCGTCCGGGGACTCTTGAACACTGAAGCTTTCTTT. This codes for CSVRGLLNTEAFF.

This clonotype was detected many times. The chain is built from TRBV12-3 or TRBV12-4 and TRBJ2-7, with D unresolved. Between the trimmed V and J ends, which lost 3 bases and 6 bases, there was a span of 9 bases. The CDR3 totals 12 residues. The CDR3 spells CASSFLGSEQYF. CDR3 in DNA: TGTGCCAGCAGTTTTTTGGGGTCCGAGCAGTACTTC.

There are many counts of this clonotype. The CDR3 is CASKVEPSGELFF. Written as DNA, the CDR3 is TGTGCCAGCAAAGTAGAACCCAGCGGGGAGCTGTTTTTT. The rearrangement links TRBV11-2 to TRBJ2-2; D is undetermined. Germline V gene lookup returns CDR1 SGHAT and CDR2 FQNNGV. This CDR3 region has 13 residues. With 7 bases removed from V and 7 bases from J, the gap between germline ends came to 13 bases.

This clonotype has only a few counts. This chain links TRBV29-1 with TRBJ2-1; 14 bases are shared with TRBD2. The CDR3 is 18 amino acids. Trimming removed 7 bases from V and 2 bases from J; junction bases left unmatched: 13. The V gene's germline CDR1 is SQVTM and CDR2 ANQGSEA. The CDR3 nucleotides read TGCAGCGCCGGAGGGACTAGCGGGAGATGGATTACCTACAATGAGCAGTTCTTC. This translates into CSAGGTSGRWITYNEQFF.

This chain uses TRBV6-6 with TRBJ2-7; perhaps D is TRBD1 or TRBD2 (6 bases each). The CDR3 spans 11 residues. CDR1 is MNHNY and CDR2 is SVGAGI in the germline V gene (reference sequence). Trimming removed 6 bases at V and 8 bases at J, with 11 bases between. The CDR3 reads CASSRGGKQYF. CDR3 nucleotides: TGTGCCAGCAGCCGAGGGGGGAAGCAGTACTTC.

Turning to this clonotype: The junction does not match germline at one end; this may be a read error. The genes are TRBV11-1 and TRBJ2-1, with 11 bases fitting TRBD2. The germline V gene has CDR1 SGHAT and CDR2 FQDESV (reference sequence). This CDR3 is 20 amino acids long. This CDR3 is CANSLALAGGTISSYNEQFF. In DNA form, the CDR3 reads TGTGCCAACAGCTTAGCGCTAGCGGGAGGCACAATTAGCTCCTACAATGAGCAGTTCTTC.

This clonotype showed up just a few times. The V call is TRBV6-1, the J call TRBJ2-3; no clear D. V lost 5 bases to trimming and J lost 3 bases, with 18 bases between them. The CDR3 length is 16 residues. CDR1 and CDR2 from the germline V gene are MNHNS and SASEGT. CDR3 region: CASSPSQSPPTDTQYF. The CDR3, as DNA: TGTGCCAGCAGTCCCTCCCAATCACCACCGACAGATACGCAGTATTTT.

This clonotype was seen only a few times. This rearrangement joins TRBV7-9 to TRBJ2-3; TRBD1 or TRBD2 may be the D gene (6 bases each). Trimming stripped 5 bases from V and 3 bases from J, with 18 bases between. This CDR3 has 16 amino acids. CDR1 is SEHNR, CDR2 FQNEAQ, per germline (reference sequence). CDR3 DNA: TGTGCCAGCAGCCCCTTGGAGGGGGACCTTACAGATACGCAGTATTTT. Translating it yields CASSPLEGDLTDTQYF.

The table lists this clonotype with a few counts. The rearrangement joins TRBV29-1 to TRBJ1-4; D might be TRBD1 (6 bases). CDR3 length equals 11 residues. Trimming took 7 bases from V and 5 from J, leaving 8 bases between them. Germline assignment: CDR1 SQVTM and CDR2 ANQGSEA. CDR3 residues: CSAQGNEKLFF. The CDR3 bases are TGCAGCGCCCAGGGGAATGAAAAACTGTTTTTT. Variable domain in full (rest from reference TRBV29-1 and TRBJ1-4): SAVISQKPSRDICQRGTSLTIQCQVDSQVTMMFWYRQQPGQSLTLIATANQGSEATYESGFVIDKFPISRPNLTFSTLTVSNMSPEDSSIYLCSAQGNEKLFFGSGTQLSVL.

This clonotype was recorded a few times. The CDR3 region is CASRDHTGKGPRGYYEQYF. For the CDR3, the DNA is TGTGCCAGCAGGGACCATACAGGAAAAGGCCCCCGGGGTTACTACGAGCAGTACTTC. The genes are TRBV2 and TRBJ2-7, with D perhaps assigned TRBD1 or TRBD2 (5 bases each). CDR3 length equals 19 residues. CDR1 and CDR2 from the germline V gene are SNHLY and FYNNEI. V dropped 6 bases and J dropped 3 bases, with 30 bases sitting between them.

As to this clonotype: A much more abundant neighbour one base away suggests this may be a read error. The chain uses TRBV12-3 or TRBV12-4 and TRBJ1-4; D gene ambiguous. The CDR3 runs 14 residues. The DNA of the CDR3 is TGTGCCGGCAGCGGGGTGCCCCAGAATGAAAAACTGTTTTTT. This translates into CAGSGVPQNEKLFF.

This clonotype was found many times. The CDR3 nucleotides are TGTGCCAGCAGTGAGTTCGGGGGTGAGCAGTTCTTC. Translation gives CASSEFGGEQFF. The chain combines TRBV6-1 with TRBJ2-1; weak D call: TRBD2 (6 bases). Per germline, CDR1 MNHNS and CDR2 SASEGT. The CDR3 totals 12 residues. The ends were cut back, 3 bases at V and 9 bases at J, with 9 bases in the middle.